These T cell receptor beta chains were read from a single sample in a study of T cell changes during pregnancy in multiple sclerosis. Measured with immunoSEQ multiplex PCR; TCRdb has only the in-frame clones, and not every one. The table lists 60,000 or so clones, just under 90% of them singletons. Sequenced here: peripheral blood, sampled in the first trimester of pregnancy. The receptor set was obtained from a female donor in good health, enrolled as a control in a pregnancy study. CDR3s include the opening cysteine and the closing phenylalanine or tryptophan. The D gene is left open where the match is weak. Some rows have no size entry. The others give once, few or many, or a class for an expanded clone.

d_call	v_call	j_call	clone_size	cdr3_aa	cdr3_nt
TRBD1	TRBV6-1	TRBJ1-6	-	CASSNIQGNNSPLHF	TGTGCCAGCAGTAACATACAGGGGAATAATTCACCCCTCCACTTT
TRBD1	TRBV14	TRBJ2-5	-	CASSPKDRGWQETQYF	TGTGCCAGCAGCCCTAAGGACAGGGGTTGGCAAGAGACCCAGTACTTC
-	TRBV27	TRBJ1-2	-	CASSLSATGSYGYTF	TGTGCCAGCAGTTTATCGGCTACAGGGTCCTATGGCTACACCTTC
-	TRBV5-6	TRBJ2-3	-	CASSLMHGSTDTQYF	TGTGCCAGCAGCTTGATGCACGGTAGCACAGATACGCAGTATTTT
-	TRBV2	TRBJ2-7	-	CASKGQSLYEQYF	TGTGCCAGCAAGGGGCAGTCCCTTTACGAGCAGTACTTC
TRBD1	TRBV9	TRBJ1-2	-	CASTTGQGNRDYGYTF	TGTGCCAGCACCACGGGACAGGGAAATCGGGACTATGGCTACACCTTC
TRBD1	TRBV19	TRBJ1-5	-	CASSRRTGANSQPQHF	TGTGCCAGTAGTAGAAGGACAGGGGCCAATAGTCAGCCCCAGCATTTT
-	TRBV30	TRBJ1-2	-	CAWSGQAGINYGYTF	TGTGCCTGGAGTGGGCAGGCGGGTATCAACTATGGCTACACCTTC
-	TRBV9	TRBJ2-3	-	CASSVGGTSDTQYF	TGTGCCAGCAGCGTAGGAGGGACATCAGATACGCAGTATTTT
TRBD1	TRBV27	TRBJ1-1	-	CASRPTGGYTEAFF	TGTGCCAGCAGACCGACAGGGGGCTATACTGAAGCTTTCTTT
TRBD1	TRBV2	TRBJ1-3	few	CASSERRGTTGATIYF	TGTGCCAGCAGTGAAAGGAGGGGAACAACAGGGGCCACCATATATTTT
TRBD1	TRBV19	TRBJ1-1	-	CASSTRWGDRTEAFF	TGTGCCAGTAGTACCCGGTGGGGGGACAGGACTGAAGCTTTCTTT
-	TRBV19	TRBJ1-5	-	CASSRAVNQPQHF	TGTGCCAGTTCCAGGGCAGTTAATCAGCCCCAGCATTTT
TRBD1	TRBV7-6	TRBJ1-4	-	CASSSIQGATNEKLFF	TGTGCCAGCAGCTCCATTCAGGGGGCGACTAATGAAAAACTGTTTTTT
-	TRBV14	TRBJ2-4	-	CASSLMAGELAKNIQYF	TGTGCCAGCAGCCTTATGGCCGGGGAATTAGCCAAAAACATTCAGTACTTC
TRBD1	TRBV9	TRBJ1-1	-	CASSVQGVQDTEAFF	TGTGCCAGCAGCGTACAGGGGGTTCAGGACACTGAAGCTTTCTTT
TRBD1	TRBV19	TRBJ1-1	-	CASNRGPTEAFF	TGTGCCAGTAACAGGGGGCCCACTGAAGCTTTCTTT
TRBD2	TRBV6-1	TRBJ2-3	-	CASSEGLAGRTDTQYF	TGTGCCAGCAGTGAAGGACTAGCGGGGCGCACAGATACGCAGTATTTT
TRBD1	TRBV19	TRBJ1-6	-	CASSKLTGNGYNSPLHF	TGTGCCAGTAGTAAGCTGACAGGGAACGGATATAATTCACCCCTCCACTTT
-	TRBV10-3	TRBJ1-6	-	CAIKRGDAGGSPLHF	TGTGCCATCAAGCGGGGGGATGCCGGCGGTTCACCCCTCCACTTT
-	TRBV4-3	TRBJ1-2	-	CASSQERARAYTF	TGCGCCAGCAGCCAAGAGAGGGCCCGGGCTTACACCTTC
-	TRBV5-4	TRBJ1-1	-	CASSQVNLEGNTEAFF	TGTGCCAGCAGCCAGGTCAACTTGGAGGGGAACACTGAAGCTTTCTTT
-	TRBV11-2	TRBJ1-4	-	CASSSRQTTNEKLFF	TGTGCCAGCAGCTCTAGACAGACAACGAATGAAAAACTGTTTTTT
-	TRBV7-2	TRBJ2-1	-	CASSLVEGHVFF	TGTGCCAGCAGCTTAGTTGAGGGTCATGTGTTCTTC
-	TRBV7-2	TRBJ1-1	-	CASSLARNTEAFF	TGTGCCAGCAGCTTAGCTCGGAACACTGAAGCTTTCTTT
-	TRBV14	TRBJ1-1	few	CASSLGRNTEAFF	TGTGCCAGCAGCCTTGGGCGGAACACTGAAGCTTTCTTT
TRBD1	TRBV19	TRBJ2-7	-	CASSQGMPSYEQYF	TGTGCCAGTTCACAGGGGATGCCTTCCTACGAGCAGTACTTC
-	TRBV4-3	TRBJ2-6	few	CASSFGTSGANVLTF	TGCGCCAGCAGCTTTGGGACATCTGGGGCCAACGTCCTGACTTTC
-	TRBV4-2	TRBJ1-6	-	CASSQGGWGSPLHF	TGTGCCAGCAGCCAGGGAGGGTGGGGTTCACCCCTCCACTTT
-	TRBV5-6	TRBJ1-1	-	CASTFGSDWNTEAFF	TGTGCCAGCACCTTTGGGTCTGACTGGAACACTGAAGCTTTCTTT
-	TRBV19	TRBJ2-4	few	CASSPPPHVAKNIQYF	TGTGCCAGTAGTCCGCCCCCACACGTAGCCAAAAACATTCAGTACTTC
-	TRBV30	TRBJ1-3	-	CAWSPVGNTIYF	TGTGCCTGGAGTCCGGTGGGAAACACCATATATTTT
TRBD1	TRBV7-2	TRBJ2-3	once	CASSLEQGSTDTQYF	TGTGCCAGCAGCTTAGAACAGGGGAGCACAGATACGCAGTATTTT
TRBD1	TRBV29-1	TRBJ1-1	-	CSVTRDRRGTVTEAFF	TGCAGCGTTACCCGGGACAGACGAGGGACGGTCACTGAAGCTTTCTTT
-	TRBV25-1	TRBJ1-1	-	CASSESTGIWAEAFF	TGTGCCAGCAGTGAATCAACAGGGATATGGGCTGAAGCTTTCTTT
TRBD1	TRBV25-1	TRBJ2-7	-	CASRGQGYEQYF	TGTGCCAGCAGGGGACAGGGCTACGAGCAGTACTTC
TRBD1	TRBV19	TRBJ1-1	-	CASRGQTRNTEAFF	TGTGCCAGTAGGGGACAGACCCGTAACACTGAAGCTTTCTTT
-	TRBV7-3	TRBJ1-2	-	CASSLVGRGYTF	TGTGCCAGCAGCTTAGTGGGGAGAGGCTACACCTTC
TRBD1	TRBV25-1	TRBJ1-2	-	CASSDAPQGDPNYGYTF	TGTGCCAGCAGTGATGCCCCGCAGGGGGACCCTAACTATGGCTACACCTTC
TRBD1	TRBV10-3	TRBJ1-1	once	CAISVDRRNTEAFF	TGTGCCATCAGCGTGGACAGGAGGAACACTGAAGCTTTCTTT
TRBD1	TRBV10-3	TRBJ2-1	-	CAISESSSEGAGPYNEQFF	TGTGCCATCAGTGAGTCCTCCTCTGAGGGGGCGGGTCCCTACAATGAGCAGTTCTTC
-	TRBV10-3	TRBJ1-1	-	CAISPGGNGGSTEAFF	TGTGCCATCAGCCCCGGAGGGAACGGGGGGAGCACTGAAGCTTTCTTT
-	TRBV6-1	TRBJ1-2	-	CASSEGGGQNVYGYTF	TGTGCCAGCAGTGAAGGAGGAGGACAGAACGTATATGGCTACACCTTC
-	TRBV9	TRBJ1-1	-	CASSVATTQNTEAFF	TGTGCCAGCAGCGTAGCGACGACTCAGAACACTGAAGCTTTCTTT